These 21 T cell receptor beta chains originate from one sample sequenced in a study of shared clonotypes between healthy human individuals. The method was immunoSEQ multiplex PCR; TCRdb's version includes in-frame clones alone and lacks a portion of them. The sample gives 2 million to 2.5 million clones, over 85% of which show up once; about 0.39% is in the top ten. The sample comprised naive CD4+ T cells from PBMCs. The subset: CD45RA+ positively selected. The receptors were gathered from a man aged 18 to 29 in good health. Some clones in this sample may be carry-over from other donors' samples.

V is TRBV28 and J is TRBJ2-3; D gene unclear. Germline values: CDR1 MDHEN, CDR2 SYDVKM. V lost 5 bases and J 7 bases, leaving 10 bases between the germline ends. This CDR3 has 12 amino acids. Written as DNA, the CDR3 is TGTGCCAGCAGTCCCCTCCGAAATACGCAGTATTTT. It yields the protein CASSPLRNTQYF.

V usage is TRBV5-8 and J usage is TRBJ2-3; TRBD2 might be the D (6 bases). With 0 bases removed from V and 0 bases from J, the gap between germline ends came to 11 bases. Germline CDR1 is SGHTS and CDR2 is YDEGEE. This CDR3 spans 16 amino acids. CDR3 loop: CASSLAPSASTDTQYF. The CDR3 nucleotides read TGTGCCAGCAGCTTGGCCCCTAGCGCAAGCACAGATACGCAGTATTTT.

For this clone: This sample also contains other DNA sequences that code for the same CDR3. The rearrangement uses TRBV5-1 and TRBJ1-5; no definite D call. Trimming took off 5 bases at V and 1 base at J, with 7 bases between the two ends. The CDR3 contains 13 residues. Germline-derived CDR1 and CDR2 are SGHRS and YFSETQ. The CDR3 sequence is CASSFDSNQPQHF. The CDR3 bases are TGCGCCAGCAGTTTTGACAGCAATCAGCCCCAGCATTTT.

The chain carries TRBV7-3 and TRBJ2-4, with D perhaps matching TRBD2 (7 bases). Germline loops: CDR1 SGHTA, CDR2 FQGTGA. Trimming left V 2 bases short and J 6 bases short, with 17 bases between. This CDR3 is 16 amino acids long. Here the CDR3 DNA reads TGTGCCAGCAGCTTAGGGGGGGCTCATCCACGAAACATTCAGTACTTC. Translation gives CASSLGGAHPRNIQYF.

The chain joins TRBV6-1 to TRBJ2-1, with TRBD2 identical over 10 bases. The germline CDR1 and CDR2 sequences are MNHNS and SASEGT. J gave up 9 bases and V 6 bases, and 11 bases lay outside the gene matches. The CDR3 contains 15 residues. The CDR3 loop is CASRRPGLANGEQFF. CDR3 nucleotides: TGTGCCAGCAGAAGACCGGGACTAGCGAACGGTGAGCAGTTCTTC.

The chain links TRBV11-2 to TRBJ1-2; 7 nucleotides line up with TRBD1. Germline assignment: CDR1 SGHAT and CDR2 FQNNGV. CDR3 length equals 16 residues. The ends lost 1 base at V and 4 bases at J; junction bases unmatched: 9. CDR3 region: CASSLAGTAKFYGYTF. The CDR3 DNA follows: TGTGCCAGCAGCTTAGCTGGGACAGCCAAATTCTATGGCTACACCTTC. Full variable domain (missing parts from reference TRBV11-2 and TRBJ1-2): EAGVAQSPRYKIIEKRQSVAFWCNPISGHATLYWYQQILGQGPKLLIQFQNNGVVDDSQLPKDRFSAERLKGVDSTLKIQPAKLEDSAVYLCASSLAGTAKFYGYTFGSGTRLTVV.

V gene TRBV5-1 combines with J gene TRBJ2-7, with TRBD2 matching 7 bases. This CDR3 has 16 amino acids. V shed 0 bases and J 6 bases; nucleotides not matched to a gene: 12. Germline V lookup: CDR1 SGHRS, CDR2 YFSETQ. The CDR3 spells CASSLASREPLGEQYF. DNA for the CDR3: TGCGCCAGCAGCTTGGCCTCGCGGGAGCCGCTCGGCGAGCAGTACTTC. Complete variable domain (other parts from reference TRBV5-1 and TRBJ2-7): KAGVTQTPRYLIKTRGQQVTLSCSPISGHRSVSWYQQTPGQGLQFLFEYFSETQRNKGNFPGRFSGRQFSNSRSEMNVSTLELGDSALYLCASSLASREPLGEQYFGPGTRLTVT.

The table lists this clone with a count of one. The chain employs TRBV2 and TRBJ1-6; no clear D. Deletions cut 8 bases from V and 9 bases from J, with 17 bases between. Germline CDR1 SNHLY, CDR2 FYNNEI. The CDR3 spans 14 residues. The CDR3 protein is CASLGFSGTSPLHF. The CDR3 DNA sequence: TGTGCCAGCCTTGGGTTCTCCGGAACTTCACCCCTCCACTTT.

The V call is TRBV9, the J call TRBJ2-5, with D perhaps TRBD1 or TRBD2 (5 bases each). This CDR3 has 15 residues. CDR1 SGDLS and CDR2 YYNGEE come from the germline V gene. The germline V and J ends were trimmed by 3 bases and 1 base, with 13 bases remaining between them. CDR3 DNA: TGTGCCAGCAGCGCCGGGACGCAAGTCCAAGAGACCCAGTACTTC. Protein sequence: CASSAGTQVQETQYF.

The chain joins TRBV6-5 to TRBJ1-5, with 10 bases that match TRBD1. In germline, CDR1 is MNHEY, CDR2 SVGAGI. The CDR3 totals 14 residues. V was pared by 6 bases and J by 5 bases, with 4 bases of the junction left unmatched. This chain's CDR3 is CASRTGTGDQPQHF. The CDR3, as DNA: TGTGCCAGCAGAACCGGGACAGGGGATCAGCCCCAGCATTTT.

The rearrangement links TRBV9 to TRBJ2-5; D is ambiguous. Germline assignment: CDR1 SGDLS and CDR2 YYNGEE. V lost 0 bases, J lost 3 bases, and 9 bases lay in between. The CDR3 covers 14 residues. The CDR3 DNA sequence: TGTGCCAGCAGCGTAGGACCCCTTAAAGAGACCCAGTACTTC. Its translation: CASSVGPLKETQYF.

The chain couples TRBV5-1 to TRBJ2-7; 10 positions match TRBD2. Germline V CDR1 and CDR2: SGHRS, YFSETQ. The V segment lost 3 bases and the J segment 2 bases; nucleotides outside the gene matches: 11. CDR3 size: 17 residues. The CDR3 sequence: CASSSRGAGGKTYEQYF. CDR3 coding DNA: TGCGCCAGCAGCTCGCGCGGAGCGGGAGGGAAAACCTACGAGCAGTACTTC.

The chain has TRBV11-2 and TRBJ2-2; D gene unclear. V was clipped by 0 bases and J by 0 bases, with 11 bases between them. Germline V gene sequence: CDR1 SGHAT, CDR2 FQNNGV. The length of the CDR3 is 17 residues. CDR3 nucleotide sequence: TGTGCCAGCAGCTTAGATCTGAGACAACCGAACACCGGGGAGCTGTTTTTT. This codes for CASSLDLRQPNTGELFF. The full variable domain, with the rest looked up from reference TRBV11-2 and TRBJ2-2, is EAGVAQSPRYKIIEKRQSVAFWCNPISGHATLYWYQQILGQGPKLLIQFQNNGVVDDSQLPKDRFSAERLKGVDSTLKIQPAKLEDSAVYLCASSLDLRQPNTGELFFGEGSRLTVL.

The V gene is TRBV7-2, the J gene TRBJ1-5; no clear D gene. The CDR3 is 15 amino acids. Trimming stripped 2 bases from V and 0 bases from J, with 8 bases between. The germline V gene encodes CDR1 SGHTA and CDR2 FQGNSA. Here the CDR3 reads CASSLRASSNQPQHF. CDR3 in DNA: TGTGCCAGCAGCTTAAGGGCCTCTAGCAATCAGCCCCAGCATTTT. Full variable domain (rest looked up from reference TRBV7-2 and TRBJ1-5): GAGVSQSPSNKVTEKGKDVELRCDPISGHTALYWYRQSLGQGLEFLIYFQGNSAPDKSGLPSDRFSAERTGGSVSTLTIQRTQQEDSAVYLCASSLRASSNQPQHFGDGTRLSIL.

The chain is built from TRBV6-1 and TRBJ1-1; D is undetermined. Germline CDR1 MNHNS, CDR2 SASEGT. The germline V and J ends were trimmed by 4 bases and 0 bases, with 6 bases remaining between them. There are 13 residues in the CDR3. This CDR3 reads CASSGPLNTEAFF. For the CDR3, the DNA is TGTGCCAGCAGTGGCCCCTTGAACACTGAAGCTTTCTTT.

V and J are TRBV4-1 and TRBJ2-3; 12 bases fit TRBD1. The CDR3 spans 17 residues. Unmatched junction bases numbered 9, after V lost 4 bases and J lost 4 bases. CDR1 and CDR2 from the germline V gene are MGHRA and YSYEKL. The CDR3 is CASSLSAGTGGPDTQYF. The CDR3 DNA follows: TGCGCCAGCAGCCTATCCGCGGGGACAGGGGGCCCAGATACGCAGTATTTT.

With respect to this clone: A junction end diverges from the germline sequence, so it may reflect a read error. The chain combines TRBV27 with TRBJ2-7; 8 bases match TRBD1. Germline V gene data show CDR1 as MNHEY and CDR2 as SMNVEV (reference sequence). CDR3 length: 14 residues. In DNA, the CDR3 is TGTGCCAGCACCCGGACAGGGCCATCCTACGGGCAGTACTTC. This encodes CASTRTGPSYGQYF.

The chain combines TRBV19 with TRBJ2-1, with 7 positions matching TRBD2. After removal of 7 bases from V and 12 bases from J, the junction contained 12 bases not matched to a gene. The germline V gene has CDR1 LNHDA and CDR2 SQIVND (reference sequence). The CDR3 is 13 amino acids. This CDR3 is CASTPMAGVSQFF. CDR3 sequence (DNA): TGTGCCAGTACCCCTATGGCGGGAGTCTCGCAGTTCTTC.

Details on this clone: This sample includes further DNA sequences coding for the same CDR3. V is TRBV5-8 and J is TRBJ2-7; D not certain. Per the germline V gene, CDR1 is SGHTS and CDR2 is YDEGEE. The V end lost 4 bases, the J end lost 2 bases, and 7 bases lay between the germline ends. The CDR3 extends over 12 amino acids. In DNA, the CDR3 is TGTGCCAGCAGCCTCGAGGCCTACGAGCAGTACTTC. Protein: CASSLEAYEQYF.

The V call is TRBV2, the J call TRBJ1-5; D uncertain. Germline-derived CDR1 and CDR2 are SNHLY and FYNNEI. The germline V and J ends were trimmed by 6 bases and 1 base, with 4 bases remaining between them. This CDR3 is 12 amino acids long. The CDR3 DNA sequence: TGTGCCAGCAGAACCAGCAATCAGCCCCAGCATTTT. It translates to CASRTSNQPQHF.

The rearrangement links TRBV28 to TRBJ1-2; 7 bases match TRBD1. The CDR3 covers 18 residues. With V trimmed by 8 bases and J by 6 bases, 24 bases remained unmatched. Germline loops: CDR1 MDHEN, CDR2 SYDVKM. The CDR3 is CASRNSEGQVWQGDGYTF. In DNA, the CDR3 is TGTGCCAGCCGTAACTCGGAAGGACAGGTGTGGCAGGGGGATGGCTACACCTTC.